The 30 T cell receptor beta chains in this list originate from one sample, sequenced in a study of CD8 T cells in ankylosing spondylitis (dated by TCRdb to about 2017). Results and caveats for the whole study, not just this receptor: Blood from ankylosing spondylitis patients appeared to be characterized by a TCR beta motif made up of seven or eight highly homologous amino acid variants.

The library was produced with 5' RACE. Sequenced using an Illumina HiSeq 2500. TCRdb handled the public reads itself, with Q25 trimming in fastp and clone calling in MiXCR, and kept productive beta chains. For every CDR3 protein sequence, its rows merge into one entry that carries the most common genes and DNA. This sample lists approximately 500,000 distinct CDR3 sequences; roughly 12% were detected once. The top ten constitute about 6.5% of the sample. No antigen has been identified for these receptors. The specimen was blood, either unsorted or a sorted T cell fraction (not recorded which). Receptor source: a male donor with ankylosing spondylitis.

The genes are TRBV29-1 and TRBJ1-1, with no clear D. Trimming pared 1 base from V and 1 base from J, leaving 7 bases between. The CDR3 contains 13 residues. Looked up from germline, CDR1 is SQVTM and CDR2 is ANQGSEA. In DNA, the CDR3 is TGCAGCGTTGAAGTCAGTGAGAACACTGAAGCTTTCTTT. This encodes CSVEVSENTEAFF.

There are a few counts of this clonotype. This chain uses TRBV7-8 with TRBJ2-1; possibly TRBD1 for D (7 bases). Germline loops: CDR1 SGHVS, CDR2 FQNEAQ. V was trimmed by 1 base and J by 2 bases, leaving 12 bases between them. This CDR3 comprises 16 residues. The CDR3 coding sequence is TGTGCCAGCAGCTTAGTCGCGGGACAGACCTACAATGAGCAGTTCTTC. Translated, it gives CASSLVAGQTYNEQFF.

This clonotype appeared a few times. This chain connects TRBV3-1 to TRBJ1-5; D is unclear. V shed 1 base and J shed 7 bases, with 11 bases lying between them. CDR1 is LGHDT, CDR2 YNNKEL, per germline (reference sequence). This CDR3 spans 14 amino acids. This CDR3 reads CASSQGWEPQPQHF. Here the CDR3 DNA reads TGTGCCAGCAGCCAAGGCTGGGAGCCCCAGCCCCAGCATTTT.

This clonotype was counted many times. V usage is TRBV6-1 and J usage is TRBJ2-3; tentatively, D is TRBD1 (5 bases). Germline loops: CDR1 MNHNS, CDR2 SASEGT. V shed 6 bases and J shed 4 bases, with 14 bases lying between them. The CDR3 has 14 residues. CDR3 bases: TGTGCCAGCAGCCCCGACCTCAGGGCAGATACGCAGTATTTT. Its protein product is CASSPDLRADTQYF.

The sample holds many counts of this clonotype. This chain connects TRBV7-9 to TRBJ2-1; no clear D. Germline CDR1 is SEHNR and CDR2 is FQNEAQ (reference sequence). V lost 5 bases to trimming and J lost 7 bases, with 9 bases between them. The CDR3 runs to 12 residues. DNA for the CDR3: TGTGCCAGCAGCGAAGAGACGAATGAGCAGTTCTTC. It specifies CASSEETNEQFF. Using reference TRBV7-9 and TRBJ2-1 for the parts outside the CDR3, the full variable domain is DTGVSQNPRHKITKRGQNVTFRCDPISEHNRLYWYRQTLGQGPEFLTYFQNEAQLEKSRLLSDRFSAERPKGSFSTLEIQRTEQGDSAMYLCASSEETNEQFFGPGTRLTVL.

This rearrangement joins TRBV10-3 to TRBJ2-5; D may be TRBD1 (6 bases). V lost 4 bases, J lost 5 bases, and 14 bases lay in between. Looked up from germline, CDR1 is ENHRY and CDR2 is SYGVKD. The CDR3 totals 14 residues. This CDR3 reads CAISGTDLEETQYF. The CDR3 nucleotides read TGTGCCATCAGTGGGACAGACCTAGAGGAGACCCAGTACTTC.

This clonotype appeared a few times. The rearrangement links TRBV7-2 to TRBJ2-3; possible D gene TRBD2, 5 bases. The CDR3 sequence is 15 residues long. CDR1 is SGHTA and CDR2 is FQGNSA in the germline V gene. The V end was cut by 6 bases, the J end by 0 bases, with 13 bases between. Here the CDR3 DNA reads TGTGCCAGCAGTTCTTCTAGCAGTAGCACAGATACGCAGTATTTT. Translated, it gives CASSSSSSSTDTQYF.

The rearrangement joins TRBV5-1 to TRBJ1-5, with TRBD1 matching 7 bases. The CDR3 is made up of 15 amino acids. V was clipped by 0 bases and J by 4 bases; unmatched bases: 4. Per the germline V gene, CDR1 is SGHRS and CDR2 is YFSETQ. Written as DNA, the CDR3 is TGCGCCAGCAGCTTGGGGGACAGTCTGAATCAGCCCCAGCATTTT. It translates to CASSLGDSLNQPQHF.

This clonotype was seen more than once but under ten times. V is TRBV10-3 and J is TRBJ2-3, with TRBD2 matching 16 bases. Germline loops: CDR1 ENHRY, CDR2 SYGVKD. The CDR3 consists of 16 residues. Germline trimming cut 6 bases from V and 4 bases from J; bases unmatched to any gene: 4. The CDR3: CAISQGLAGGSDTQYF. The DNA for the CDR3 is TGTGCCATCAGCCAGGGACTAGCGGGAGGGTCAGATACGCAGTATTTT.

This clonotype was found a few times. The J gene is TRBJ1-2, the V gene TRBV5-6; D gene ambiguous. Germline CDR1 is SGHDT and CDR2 is YYEEEE. V lost 1 base to trimming and J lost 7 bases, with 14 bases between them. The CDR3 is made up of 14 amino acids. The CDR3 nucleotides read TGTGCCAGCAGCTTGAGTCAAATTGGCGGTGGCTACACCTTC. Its translation is CASSLSQIGGGYTF.

This clonotype was observed many times. This chain links TRBV24-1 with TRBJ2-2; a possible D gene is TRBD1 (6 bases). This CDR3 region has 15 residues. V dropped 5 bases and J dropped 3 bases, with 12 bases sitting between them. From germline, CDR1 is KGHDR and CDR2 SFDVKD. For the CDR3, the DNA is TGTGCCACCAGTGTCCAACAGGGCTACACCGGGGAGCTGTTTTTT. Amino acids: CATSVQQGYTGELFF.

The chain employs TRBV2 and TRBJ2-1; 12 bases fit TRBD2. Germline trimming cut 5 bases from V and 9 bases from J; bases unmatched to any gene: 8. Germline CDR1 SNHLY, CDR2 FYNNEI. The CDR3 loop spans 15 amino acids. The CDR3 loop is CASSTRLAGVGEQFF. As DNA, the CDR3 is TGTGCCAGCAGTACCCGACTAGCGGGAGTGGGTGAGCAGTTCTTC.

The rearrangement joins TRBV7-2 to TRBJ1-2; D gene ambiguous. The CDR3 runs to 14 residues. The germline V gene has CDR1 SGHTA and CDR2 FQGNSA. Trimming removed 2 bases from V and 2 bases from J, with 9 bases in between. CDR3 sequence reads: CASSLSWANYGYTF. The CDR3 DNA sequence: TGTGCCAGCAGCTTAAGTTGGGCAAACTATGGCTACACCTTC.

This chain links TRBV27 with TRBJ1-2, with 10 positions matching TRBD1. The length of the CDR3 is 15 residues. The germline gives CDR1 MNHEY, CDR2 SMNVEV (reference sequence). Trimming removed 5 bases from V and 3 bases from J; junction bases left unmatched: 6. CDR3 region: CASSPWDRGDYGYTF. In DNA, the CDR3 is TGTGCCAGCAGTCCGTGGGACAGGGGAGACTATGGCTACACCTTC.

This chain uses TRBV6-2 or TRBV6-3 with TRBJ2-1, with 13 bases fitting TRBD2. Germline V gives CDR1 MNHEY, CDR2 SVGEGT. The V segment lost 4 bases and the J segment 5 bases; nucleotides outside the gene matches: 2. The CDR3 has 15 amino acids. The CDR3 DNA follows: TGTGCCAGCAGTTCCGGACTAGCGGGGGACAATGAGCAGTTCTTC. Encoded protein: CASSSGLAGDNEQFF.

This clonotype turned up a few times. The chain employs TRBV20-1 and TRBJ1-1; D gene uncertain. Germline loops: CDR1 DFQATT, CDR2 SNEGSKA (reference sequence). The CDR3 has 12 residues. Trimming pared 6 bases from V and 0 bases from J, leaving 8 bases between. CDR3 sequence: CSARRVNTEAFF. The CDR3 DNA reads as TGCAGTGCGAGGCGGGTGAACACTGAAGCTTTCTTT.

This clonotype has ten or more counts. The chain employs TRBV29-1 and TRBJ2-5; D may correspond to TRBD1 or TRBD2 (5 bases each). Between the trimmed V and J ends, which lost 0 bases and 5 bases, there was a span of 13 bases. This CDR3 is 14 amino acids long. From germline, CDR1 is SQVTM and CDR2 ANQGSEA. Written as DNA, the CDR3 is TGCAGCGTTGAAGATTTAAGGGGCGGGGAGACCCAGTACTTC. Translating gives CSVEDLRGGETQYF.

The table lists this clonotype with many counts. The CDR3, as DNA: TGCGCCAGCAGCCAAGATAGGGGTAGGGGGGAAGCTTTCTTT. It codes for CASSQDRGRGEAFF. This chain links TRBV4-1 with TRBJ1-1, with a weak D call TRBD1 (6 bases). V shed 0 bases and J shed 8 bases, with 13 bases lying between them. The CDR3 has 14 amino acids. Germline V gene data show CDR1 as MGHRA and CDR2 as YSYEKL.

A few counts support this clonotype. This chain joins TRBV4-1 and TRBJ2-1, with D maybe TRBD2 (6 bases). Trimming removed 4 bases at V and 4 bases at J, with 8 bases between. The CDR3 has 13 amino acids. Germline CDR1 is MGHRA and CDR2 is YSYEKL. For the CDR3, the DNA is TGCGCCAGCAGCCGCGGAGGGTACAATGAGCAGTTCTTC. It encodes CASSRGGYNEQFF.

This clonotype was recorded a few times. The chain is built from TRBV12-3 or TRBV12-4 and TRBJ1-2, with a weak D call TRBD1 (6 bases). There are 14 residues in the CDR3. V lost 5 bases to trimming and J lost 5 bases, with 15 bases between them. This CDR3 reads CASSGTPRVYGYTF. CDR3 sequence (DNA): TGTGCCAGCAGTGGGACACCCCGGGTATATGGCTACACCTTC.

In this sample, this clonotype turned up a few times. The chain couples TRBV20-1 to TRBJ2-1; perhaps TRBD2 as D (5 bases). The V end was cut by 0 bases, the J end by 5 bases, with 5 bases between. Germline loops: CDR1 DFQATT, CDR2 SNEGSKA (reference sequence). This CDR3 comprises 12 residues. This chain's CDR3 is CSAREGDNEQFF. For the CDR3, the DNA is TGCAGTGCTAGAGAGGGAGACAATGAGCAGTTCTTC.

The gene calls are TRBV2 and TRBJ2-2; 8 bases match TRBD1. The CDR3 is 12 amino acids. V shed 11 bases, J shed 6 bases, and the junction held 5 bases outside the gene matches. Germline CDR1 is SNHLY and CDR2 is FYNNEI. CDR3 region: CASHRGAGELFF. In DNA, the CDR3 is TGTGCCTCACACAGGGGGGCCGGGGAGCTGTTTTTT.

The chain recombines TRBV10-3 with TRBJ2-5; 10 nucleotides align to TRBD1. CDR3 size: 14 residues. The J segment lost 5 bases and the V segment lost 6 bases, leaving 6 bases of the junction unmatched. The germline gives CDR1 ENHRY, CDR2 SYGVKD. The CDR3 protein is CAISRDRGRETQYF. The DNA of the CDR3 is TGTGCCATCAGCCGGGACAGGGGCCGGGAGACCCAGTACTTC.

The V call is TRBV30, the J call TRBJ1-1; D gene unclear. The length of the CDR3 is 12 residues. Trimming pared 1 base from V and 3 bases from J, leaving 6 bases between. The germline gives CDR1 GTSNPN, CDR2 SVGIG (reference sequence). CDR3 bases: TGTGCCTGGAGTGGCGGAGACACTGAAGCTTTCTTT. The encoded protein is CAWSGGDTEAFF.

This clonotype has just one count. The V and J genes are TRBV7-9 and TRBJ1-6, with D hard to call. V lost 5 bases, J lost 10 bases, and 15 bases lay in between. The CDR3 runs to 14 residues. CDR1 and CDR2 (germline): SEHNR, FQNEAQ (reference sequence). CDR3 in amino acids: CASSTEVLRSPLHF. DNA of the CDR3: TGTGCCAGCAGCACAGAAGTTTTGCGCTCACCCCTCCACTTT. Looking up the rest from reference TRBV7-9 and TRBJ1-6 gives the full variable domain: DTGVSQNPRHKITKRGQNVTFRCDPISEHNRLYWYRQTLGQGPEFLTYFQNEAQLEKSRLLSDRFSAERPKGSFSTLEIQRTEQGDSAMYLCASSTEVLRSPLHFGNGTRLTVT.

The sample holds many counts of this clonotype. This chain uses TRBV5-1 with TRBJ2-5; 9 bases line up with TRBD1. Trimming took 3 bases from V and 5 from J; bases not matched to a gene: 14. The CDR3 is 17 amino acids. CDR1 and CDR2 from the germline V gene are SGHRS and YFSETQ. CDR3 in DNA: TGCGCCAGCAGCTGGGGGAACAGGGGGCGACTGGAGGAGACCCAGTACTTC. Amino acids: CASSWGNRGRLEETQYF.

This chain joins TRBV24-1 and TRBJ2-2; TRBD2 is a possible D gene (6 bases). V lost 7 bases to trimming and J lost 4 bases, with 9 bases between them. This CDR3 spans 13 amino acids. Per the germline V gene, CDR1 is KGHDR and CDR2 is SFDVKD. The CDR3 coding sequence is TGTGCCACCAGGATGACTAGCACCGGGGAGCTGTTTTTT. This sequence encodes CATRMTSTGELFF.

This clonotype was picked up many times. This chain's CDR3 is CSRTGTGNEQFF. Written as DNA, the CDR3 is TGCAGCCGAACCGGGACAGGGAATGAGCAGTTCTTC. V is TRBV29-1 and J is TRBJ2-1; TRBD1 aligns across 9 bases. CDR1 and CDR2 from the germline V gene are SQVTM and ANQGSEA. The ends lost 8 bases at V and 7 bases at J; junction bases unmatched: 6. The CDR3 consists of 12 residues.

This clonotype has just a few counts. The V and J genes are TRBV3-1 and TRBJ1-5, with D unresolved. The CDR3 covers 13 residues. V lost 1 base and J 8 bases, leaving 9 bases between the germline ends. Germline V gene data show CDR1 as LGHDT and CDR2 as YNNKEL (reference sequence). CDR3 bases: TGTGCCAGCAGCCAAGTTAAGGGAGAGCCCCAGCATTTT. Translation gives CASSQVKGEPQHF.

This clonotype has a count of ten or more. J is TRBJ2-2 and V is TRBV24-1, with D unresolved. CDR3 size: 13 residues. V was cut by 1 base and J by 4 bases, with 3 bases left in between. Germline V gene data show CDR1 as KGHDR and CDR2 as SFDVKD. Here the CDR3 reads CATSDFGTGELFF. DNA for the CDR3: TGTGCCACCAGTGATTTCGGCACCGGGGAGCTGTTTTTT.